The entry below describes one TCR beta chain. The CDR3 is made up of 14 amino acids. J was trimmed by 4 bases and V by 3 bases; bases with no gene match: 6. The germline gives CDR1 SGHNT, CDR2 YYREEE (reference sequence). When sampled, the donors appeared nominally healthy, though they likely had unrecorded immune exposures. These data come from a study of cytomegalovirus exposure and HLA in healthy donors. The PCR employed 60 Vbeta primers together with 13 Jbeta primers. Authors' analysis steps: In a later analysis, about 12 million of around 75 million unique beta chains occurred in at least two donors. TCRdb's copy holds only in-frame clones and misses some; the assay was immunoSEQ multiplex PCR. V and J calls and clone size follow that table, whereas D and trimming were derived from the DNA. Seen here are 160,000 or so clones, roughly 82% observed once, and the top ten hold about 10%.

The sample taken for sequencing was PBMCs. This chain links TRBV5-4 with TRBJ1-2, with 7 positions matching TRBD1. This clonotype originated in a man aged 50 to 59 in good health and CMV-seropositive. The CDR3 region has the DNA TGTGCCAGCAGCTCGGGACAGCCCGTCTATGGCTACACCTTC. Translated, it gives CASSSGQPVYGYTF.